This entry features one TCR beta chain sequence. CDR3 length equals 14 residues. CDR1 and CDR2 from the germline V gene are GTSNPN and SVGIG (reference sequence). Losses at the gene ends were 1 base for V and 3 bases for J; bases not matched to a gene: 4. Both 60 Vbeta primers and 13 Jbeta primers went into the PCR. TCRdb's table, derived via immunoSEQ multiplex PCR, lists solely in-frame clones and lacks some. Of about 190,000 clones listed, 85% are singletons. This sample is drawn from a study of cytomegalovirus exposure and HLA in healthy donors. The source is a boy aged 2 to 9 in good health and CMV-seronegative. The V and J genes are TRBV30 and TRBJ2-3; 7 bases agree with TRBD2. The sample taken for sequencing was PBMCs. CDR3: CAWSARGGTDTQYF. The CDR3 nucleotides read TGTGCCTGGAGTGCAAGGGGAGGGACAGATACGCAGTATTTT.